This T cell receptor (beta chain) was identified in a study of cytomegalovirus exposure and HLA in healthy donors. Overall study results and limits: Researchers catalogued approximately 170 TCR beta chains as cytomegalovirus-associated.

Deletions cut 1 base from V and 4 bases from J, with 10 bases between. The CDR3 loop spans 14 amino acids. The germline V gene encodes CDR1 MGHRA and CDR2 YSYEKL. Turning to this clone: Its antigen remains unidentified.

Primers included in the PCR were 60 Vbeta and 13 Jbeta primers. Clones were sequenced by immunoSEQ multiplex PCR, and TCRdb holds only the in-frame ones, with some missing. This sample has 100,000 to 150,000 clones, with more than 65% found just once. Sequences were obtained from PBMCs. The TCR comes from a woman aged 18 to 35 in good health and CMV-seronegative. The chain has TRBV4-1 and TRBJ2-5; D is possibly TRBD2 (6 bases). This CDR3 reads CASSQGWRVETQYF. Written as DNA, the CDR3 is TGCGCCAGCAGCCAAGGTTGGAGGGTAGAGACCCAGTACTTC.